This TCR beta chain originates from a study of cytomegalovirus exposure and HLA in healthy donors. This CDR3 region has 14 residues. The junction had 7 bases not matched to a gene; V was cut back by 6 bases and J by 2 bases. Germline values: CDR1 MNHEY, CDR2 SVGAGI. 60 Vbeta and 13 Jbeta primers were used in PCR. Clones were read by immunoSEQ multiplex PCR, and TCRdb kept only the in-frame ones, dropping some. The sample records some 200,000 clones, about 88% being singletons. As regards this clone: What it recognizes is unknown.

Study-wide results and caveats: Earlier analysis yielded a pattern in which most TCR beta V segments were productive about 87% or about 30% of the time. In a later analysis, a missense DCLRE1C variant was linked to TCR beta V- and J-gene trimming.

This chain uses TRBV6-5 with TRBJ2-7, with TRBD2 matching 7 bases. The clonotype was recovered from a girl under three years old in good health and CMV-seronegative. Sequencing was done on a sample of PBMCs. CDR3 sequence: CASRGGISTYEQYF. DNA for the CDR3: TGTGCCAGCAGGGGAGGGATATCCACCTACGAGCAGTACTTC.